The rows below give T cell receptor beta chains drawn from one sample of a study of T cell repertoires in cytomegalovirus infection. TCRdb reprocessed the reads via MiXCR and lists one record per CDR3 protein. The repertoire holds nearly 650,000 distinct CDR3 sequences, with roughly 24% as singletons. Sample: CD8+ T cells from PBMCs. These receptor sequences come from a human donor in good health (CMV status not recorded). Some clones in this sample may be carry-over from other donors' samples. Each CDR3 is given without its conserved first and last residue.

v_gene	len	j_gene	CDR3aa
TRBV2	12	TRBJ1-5	ASKEKGGDQPQH
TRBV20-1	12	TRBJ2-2	SAIGEQSVGELF
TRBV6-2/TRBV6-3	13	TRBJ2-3	ASSSGTTSSDTQY
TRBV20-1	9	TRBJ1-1	SASMGTEAF
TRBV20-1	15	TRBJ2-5	SARDMRASGGGKTQY
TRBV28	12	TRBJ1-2	ASSFPAENYGYT
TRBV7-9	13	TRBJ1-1	ASSPDGGAYTEAF
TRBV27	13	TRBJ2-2	ASSLMGQRTGELF
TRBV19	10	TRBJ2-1	ASSIAGDKQF
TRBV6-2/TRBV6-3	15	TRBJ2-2	ASSYLLAGGNTGELF
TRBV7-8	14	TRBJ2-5	ASSPSYRDTEETQY
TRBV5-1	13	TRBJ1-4	ASSAADRVHEKLF